This T cell receptor beta chain was captured in a study of metastatic and nonmetastatic thyroid tumors. Looking at the study overall: Malignant and benign thyroid patients had repertoires compared in peripheral blood and tumor or nodule tissue.

There are many counts of this clone. The antigen is not known. Study-level findings and limits: In both blood and tumor samples, TCR beta diversity was reported significantly higher for malignant than benign nodules.

The CDR3 contains 15 residues. V was shortened by 0 bases and J by 0 bases, with 11 bases between the two germline ends. Germline V gives CDR1 SQVTM, CDR2 ANQGSEA. In the study's own analysis: The study's classifier, a distant-metastasis tool for papillary thyroid cancer, was built using CDR3 differences across clinicopathological groups. TCRdb reprocessed the PCR reads using MiXCR. The V and J calls reflect TCRdb's pipeline rather than the authors' work. In the table there are approximately 22,000 clones, roughly 16% of which are singletons. Nobody among the patients had been given any treatment before thyroid surgery.

The receptor was isolated from a female donor with papillary thyroid cancer or a benign thyroid nodule (not recorded which). Some clones in this sample may be carry-over from other donors' samples. Sequencing was carried out using tumor tissue. The chain uses TRBV29-1 and TRBJ1-1, with D tentatively TRBD1 (5 bases). The CDR3 sequence: CSVEDNPGLNTEAFF. CDR3 DNA: TGCAGCGTTGAAGATAATCCGGGGCTGAACACTGAAGCTTTCTTT.